This T cell receptor beta chain was obtained from a study of beta chain features in type 1 diabetes. This CDR3 has 11 residues. CDR1 is MDHEN, CDR2 SYDVKM, per germline. Concerning this clone: Germline is not matched at one junction end, which may reflect a read error.

Investigators reverse transcribed all isolated RNA, so they sequenced expressed TCRB transcripts. Produced via immunoSEQ multiplex PCR; TCRdb's table is partial and in-frame only. The data show hundreds of thousands of clones, about a sixth seen once. The chain employs TRBV28 and TRBJ2-3; D assignment may be TRBD1 or TRBD2 (5 bases each). The TCR sequence derives from a man in his late teens or twenties in good health. Specimen: naive CD4+ T cells from blood. This CDR3 reads CASSVRDRASF. The CDR3 nucleotides are TGTGCCAGCAGCGTCCGGGACCGGGCCTCTTTT.